Each of the 14 T cell receptor beta chains below was sequenced from the same sample in a study of T cells in Graves' hyperthyroidism and ophthalmopathy. Amplification targeted TCR beta CDR3 regions from RNA transcripts. HTBI primers were the set used in a first-round RT-PCR of the TCR CDR3. Via MiXCR, TCRdb re-called the multiplex PCR reads, giving one row per CDR3 protein. Of around 440,000 distinct CDR3 sequences listed, approximately 14% are singletons. The sequencing sample was made of blood. These receptors came from a woman aged 18-29 years with Graves' hyperthyroidism.

This clonotype was counted a few times. Just one base apart from a much larger clone, this may be a read error. V usage is TRBV20-1 and J usage is TRBJ2-1, with 10 nucleotides matching TRBD2. The CDR3 loop spans 16 amino acids. Germline V gene data show CDR1 as DFQATT and CDR2 as SNEGSKA (reference sequence). The CDR3: CSARDGLAGGHNEQLF. The CDR3 region has the DNA TGCAGTGCTAGAGACGGATTAGCGGGGGGCCACAATGAGCAGCTCTTC.

This clonotype has more than one count but fewer than ten. The chain is built from TRBV10-3 and TRBJ2-3; 10 nucleotides line up with TRBD2. Germline V gene lookup returns CDR1 ENHRY and CDR2 SYGVKD. There are 15 residues in the CDR3. Losses at the gene ends were 9 bases for V and 3 bases for J; bases not matched to a gene: 9. The CDR3 here is CAINERGGETDTQYF. The CDR3 bases are TGTGCCATAAACGAGCGGGGGGGAGAGACAGATACGCAGTATTTT.

This clonotype was counted at least ten times. The rearrangement uses TRBV2 and TRBJ1-3; D unresolved. The ends were cut back, 5 bases at V and 2 bases at J, with 7 bases in the middle. Germline V lookup: CDR1 SNHLY, CDR2 FYNNEI. The CDR3 is made up of 13 amino acids. DNA for the CDR3: TGTGCCAGCAGTCTGGGGACTGGAAACACCATATATTTT. Its protein product is CASSLGTGNTIYF.

This clonotype was observed many times. The chain recombines TRBV19 with TRBJ2-6, with TRBD1 identical over 10 bases. There are 16 residues in the CDR3. Germline V lookup: CDR1 LNHDA, CDR2 SQIVND (reference sequence). J was trimmed by 4 bases and V by 6 bases; bases with no gene match: 6. This CDR3 reads CASRRDRGHGANVLTF. CDR3 nucleotides: TGTGCCAGTAGGAGAGACAGGGGGCACGGGGCCAACGTCCTGACTTTC.

At least ten counts were recorded for this clonotype. The genes are TRBV10-3 and TRBJ2-7; the D gene is possibly TRBD2 (5 bases). V was trimmed by 7 bases and J by 5 bases, leaving 15 bases between them. The germline gives CDR1 ENHRY, CDR2 SYGVKD. CDR3 length: 13 residues. The CDR3 protein is CAITTALRDEQYF. Here the CDR3 DNA reads TGTGCCATCACCACAGCGTTGAGGGACGAGCAGTACTTC.

At least ten counts were recorded for this clonotype. The rearrangement links TRBV6-2 or TRBV6-3 to TRBJ2-7; 8 bases are a match to TRBD2. CDR3 length: 13 residues. Germline trimming cut 7 bases from V and 4 bases from J; bases unmatched to any gene: 6. The germline V gene has CDR1 MNHEY and CDR2 SVGEGT. The CDR3 loop is CASTRREGYEQYF. In DNA form, the CDR3 reads TGTGCCAGCACCCGACGGGAGGGATACGAGCAGTACTTC.

In DNA, the CDR3 is TGTGCCAGCAGGTATCGTGACAGCAATCAGCCCCAGCATTTT. This encodes CASRYRDSNQPQHF. The chain uses TRBV6-1 and TRBJ1-5; D unclear. V lost 6 bases to trimming and J lost 1 base, with 10 bases between them. Germline V gene lookup returns CDR1 MNHNS and CDR2 SASEGT. The CDR3 runs to 14 residues.

CDR3 sequence (DNA): TGTGCCAGCAGCCCAAAGCGGGTCACAGGAGGCTATGGCTACACCTTC. Its protein is CASSPKRVTGGYGYTF. The chain combines TRBV7-8 with TRBJ1-2; TRBD1 might be the D (5 bases). Germline V gives CDR1 SGHVS, CDR2 FQNEAQ. The germline V and J ends were trimmed by 5 bases and 4 bases, with 20 bases remaining between them. CDR3 length: 16 residues.

This clonotype was detected many times. The chain uses TRBV2 and TRBJ1-5; 11 nucleotides align to TRBD1. The germline V gene has CDR1 SNHLY and CDR2 FYNNEI. The CDR3 covers 15 residues. With 5 bases clipped from V and 3 bases from J, the junction kept 3 bases outside the gene matches. The CDR3 loop is CASSQDRGPNQPQHF. The CDR3 DNA sequence: TGTGCCAGCAGTCAGGACAGGGGGCCCAATCAGCCCCAGCATTTT. Combining the CDR3 with reference TRBV2 and TRBJ1-5 gives the whole variable domain EPEVTQTPSHQVTQMGQEVILRCVPISNHLYFYWYRQILGQKVEFLVSFYNNEISEKSEIFDDQFSVERPDGSNFTLKIRSTKLEDSAMYFCASSQDRGPNQPQHFGDGTRLSIL.

This clonotype was counted a few times. The chain couples TRBV6-5 to TRBJ1-6, with D hard to call. This CDR3 spans 17 amino acids. Germline CDR1 and CDR2: MNHEY and SVGAGI. Trimming shortened V by 1 base and J by 7 bases, and 17 bases separated the two germline ends. Here the CDR3 reads CASSYWQRAEGNSPLHF. The CDR3 region has the DNA TGTGCCAGCAGTTACTGGCAAAGGGCAGAAGGGAATTCACCCCTCCACTTT.

The V gene is TRBV19, the J gene TRBJ2-1; TRBD1 matches 7 bases. Germline trimming cut 7 bases from V and 3 bases from J; bases unmatched to any gene: 6. CDR1 LNHDA and CDR2 SQIVND come from the germline V gene (reference sequence). The CDR3 spans 14 residues. CDR3 sequence (DNA): TGTGCCAGTAAGGGGACAGAGTTCTACAATGAGCAGTTCTTC. Translation gives CASKGTEFYNEQFF.

The sample holds many counts of this clonotype. The chain combines TRBV12-3 or TRBV12-4 with TRBJ1-1; TRBD1 agrees at 8 bases. The CDR3 consists of 12 residues. Trimming took 6 bases from V and 6 from J; bases not matched to a gene: 3. DNA of the CDR3: TGTGCCAGCAGCACAGGGGGTCCTGAAGCTTTCTTT. Protein: CASSTGGPEAFF.

This clonotype was detected many times. The J gene is TRBJ2-7, the V gene TRBV5-1; no clear D gene. Germline lookup yields CDR1 SGHRS and CDR2 YFSETQ. The V end lost 3 bases, the J end lost 5 bases, and 18 bases lay between the germline ends. This CDR3 region has 15 residues. The CDR3 region has the DNA TGCGCCAGCAGCTCTGACACACGTCTTTGGGACGAGCAGTACTTC. Encoded protein: CASSSDTRLWDEQYF.

This chain joins TRBV11-2 and TRBJ1-1; tentative D call: TRBD1 (6 bases). The CDR3 is 15 amino acids. Germline CDR1 reads SGHAT; CDR2 reads FQNNGV. Trimming took off 5 bases at V and 2 bases at J, with 15 bases between the two ends. The CDR3 loop reads CASSPGGQTNTEAFF. The DNA of the CDR3 is TGTGCCAGCAGCCCGGGGGGGCAGACTAACACTGAAGCTTTCTTT.